This T cell receptor (beta chain) was captured by sequencing in a study of T cell responses to AZD1222 COVID-19 vaccine. Overall study findings and caveats: The study found Spike-specific TCR breadth and depth rose after two AZD1222 doses.

A note on this clone: The target antigen is unknown.

This CDR3 contains 15 residues. Germline values: CDR1 LGHDT, CDR2 YNNKEL (reference sequence). J lost 7 bases, V lost 0 bases, and 3 bases had no gene match. Clones were read by immunoSEQ multiplex PCR, and TCRdb kept only the in-frame ones, dropping some. Here the sample spans 70,000 to 90,000 clones, 90% being singletons. This chain joins TRBV3-1 (or the pseudogene TRBV3-2) and TRBJ1-2, with 12 bases fitting TRBD1. The starting material was peripheral blood, obtained on day 0 of AZD1222 vaccination. This sequence originates from an adult in good health. The CDR3 DNA sequence: TGTGCCAGCAGCCAAGAGGGACAGGGGGCCCGTGGCTACACCTTC. This encodes CASSQEGQGARGYTF.